Here is one TCR beta chain with its context. Its antigen is still unknown. The source of the sample is a study of cytomegalovirus exposure and HLA in healthy donors. Regarding the study as a whole: There were fewer than 200 TCR beta chains listed as cytomegalovirus-associated. Donor immune exposure was known only as CMV serostatus. When a later analysis compared HLA-associated TCR beta chains with equally common others, the HLA-associated chains turned out to be more clonally expanded and to have lower generation probabilities. A previous analysis found most TCR beta V segments productive roughly 87% or roughly 30% of the time.

The PCR used 60 Vbeta and 13 Jbeta primers. Using immunoSEQ multiplex PCR, the repertoire was profiled, and TCRdb retains in-frame clones only, with some absent. The sample includes 90,000 to 120,000 clones, 79% of them seen just once. Between the trimmed V and J ends, which lost 4 bases and 4 bases, there was a span of 7 bases. Germline CDR1 SEHNR, CDR2 FQNEAQ (reference sequence). The CDR3 contains 13 residues. The material sequenced was PBMCs. The chain uses TRBV7-9 and TRBJ2-2; D not resolved. This receptor was obtained from a woman aged 35 to 49 in good health and CMV-seronegative. The CDR3 is CASSSKRTGELFF. DNA for the CDR3: TGTGCCAGCAGCTCAAAGCGCACCGGGGAGCTGTTTTTT.